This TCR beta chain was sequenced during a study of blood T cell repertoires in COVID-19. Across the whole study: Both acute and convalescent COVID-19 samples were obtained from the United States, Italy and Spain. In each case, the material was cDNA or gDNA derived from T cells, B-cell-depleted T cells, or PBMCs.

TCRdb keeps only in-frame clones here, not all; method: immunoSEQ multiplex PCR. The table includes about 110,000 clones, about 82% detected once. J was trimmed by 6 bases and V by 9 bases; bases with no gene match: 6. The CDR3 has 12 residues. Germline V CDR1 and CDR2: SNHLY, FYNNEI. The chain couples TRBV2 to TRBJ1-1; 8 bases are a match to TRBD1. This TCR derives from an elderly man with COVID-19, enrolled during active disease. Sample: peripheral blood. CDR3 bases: TGTGCCAGTCATCAGGGGGCGGCTGAAGCTTTCTTT. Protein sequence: CASHQGAAEAFF.